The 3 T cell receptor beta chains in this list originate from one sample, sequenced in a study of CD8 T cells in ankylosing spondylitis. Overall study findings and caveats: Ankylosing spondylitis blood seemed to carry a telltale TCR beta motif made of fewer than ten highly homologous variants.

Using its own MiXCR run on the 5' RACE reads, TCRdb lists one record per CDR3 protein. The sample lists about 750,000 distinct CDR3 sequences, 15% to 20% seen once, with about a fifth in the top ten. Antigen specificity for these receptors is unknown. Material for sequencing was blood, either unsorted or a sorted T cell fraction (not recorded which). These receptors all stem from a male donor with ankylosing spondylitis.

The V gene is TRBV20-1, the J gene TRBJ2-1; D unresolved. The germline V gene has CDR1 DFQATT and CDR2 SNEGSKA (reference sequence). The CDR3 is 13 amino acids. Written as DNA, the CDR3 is TGCAGCGCCTCCGGCGACACATACAATGAGCAGTTCTTC. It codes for CSASGDTYNEQFF.

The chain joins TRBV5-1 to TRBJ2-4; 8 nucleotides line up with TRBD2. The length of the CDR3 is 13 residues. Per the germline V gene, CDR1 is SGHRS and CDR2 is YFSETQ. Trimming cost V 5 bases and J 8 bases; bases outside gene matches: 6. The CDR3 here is CASRVSGADIQYF. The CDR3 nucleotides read TGCGCCAGCAGGGTTAGCGGGGCGGACATTCAGTACTTC.

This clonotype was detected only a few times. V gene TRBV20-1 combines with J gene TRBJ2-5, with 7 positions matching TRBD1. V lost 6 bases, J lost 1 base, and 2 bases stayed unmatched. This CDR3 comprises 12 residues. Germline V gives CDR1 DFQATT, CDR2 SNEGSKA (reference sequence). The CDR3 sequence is CSARQGQETQYF. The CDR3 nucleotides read TGCAGTGCAAGACAGGGCCAAGAGACCCAGTACTTC.